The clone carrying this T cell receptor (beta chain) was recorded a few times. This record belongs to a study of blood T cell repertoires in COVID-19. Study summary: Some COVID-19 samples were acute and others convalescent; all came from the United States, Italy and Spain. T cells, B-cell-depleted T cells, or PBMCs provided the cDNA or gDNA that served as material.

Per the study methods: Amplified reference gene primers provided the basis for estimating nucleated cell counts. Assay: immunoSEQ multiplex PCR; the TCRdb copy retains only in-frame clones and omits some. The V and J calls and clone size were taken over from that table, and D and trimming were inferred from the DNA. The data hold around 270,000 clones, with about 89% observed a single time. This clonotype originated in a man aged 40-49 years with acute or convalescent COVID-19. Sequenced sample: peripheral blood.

The CDR3 here is CATSDWSRVATQYF. CDR3 nucleotide sequence: TGTGCCACCAGTGATTGGAGCCGTGTAGCTACGCAGTATTTT. The chain recombines TRBV24-1 with TRBJ2-3; D is unresolved. Germline CDR1 and CDR2: KGHDR and SFDVKD. The germline V and J ends were trimmed by 2 bases and 8 bases, with 13 bases remaining between them. The CDR3 is 14 amino acids.